The clone carrying this T cell receptor beta chain was seen at least ten times. Its specificity is not known. The source of the sample is a study of T cells in Graves' hyperthyroidism and ophthalmopathy. RNA transcripts gave rise to amplified TCR beta CDR3 regions. HTBI primers were the set used in a first-round RT-PCR of the TCR CDR3. MiXCR, run by TCRdb on the multiplex PCR reads, gives a single entry per CDR3 protein. The repertoire holds 350,000 to 400,000 distinct CDR3 sequences, with roughly 19% as singletons. Germline-derived CDR1 and CDR2 are MNHEY and SMNVEV (reference sequence). Trimming shortened V by 6 bases and J by 4 bases, and 18 bases separated the two germline ends. This CDR3 is built from 15 residues. Study-wide results and limits: The model foresaw ophthalmopathy a median roughly 6.5 months prior to onset.

Stability of Graves' hyperthyroidism was defined as absent ophthalmopathy progression within 18 months. The receptor comes from a woman between 18 and 29 years old with Graves' hyperthyroidism. Sequencing used blood. V gene TRBV27 combines with J gene TRBJ2-5, with D perhaps matching TRBD1 (6 bases). The CDR3 nucleotides are TGTGCCAGCAGGCCGGACAGCTGGGGCTTAGAGACCCAGTACTTC. Encoded protein: CASRPDSWGLETQYF.